This T cell receptor (beta chain) was observed in a study of regulatory T cells in long-lasting Graves disease. This clonotype was counted only a few times. The time point was: persistent/refractory GD, antithyroid drugs over 5 years with positive TRAb. PBMC RNA served as the TCR library source. V was pared by 3 bases and J by 0 bases, with 18 bases between. Germline lookup yields CDR1 DFQATT and CDR2 SNEGSKA (reference sequence). There are 16 residues in the CDR3. Combining iRepertoire HTBI primers with Arm-PCR of CDR3 regions, the authors built TCR beta libraries. TCRdb reprocessed the multiplex PCR reads via MiXCR and lists one record per CDR3 protein. Here the sample spans approximately 380,000 distinct CDR3 sequences, less than 25% being singletons.

This receptor was taken from a female donor with Graves disease. The starting material was peripheral blood mononuclear cells (PBMCs), obtained when the disease was refractory, from a patient treated with antithyroid drugs. V usage is TRBV20-1 and J usage is TRBJ2-7, with D tentatively TRBD2 (6 bases). This CDR3 is CSASVLTAGSSYEQYF. In DNA form, the CDR3 reads TGCAGTGCTAGTGTTTTGACGGCGGGGAGCTCCTACGAGCAGTACTTC.